The sequence of this T cell receptor (beta chain) was determined in a study of blood T cell repertoires in COVID-19. Across the whole study: Whether acute or convalescent, the COVID-19 samples came from the United States, Italy and Spain. T cells, B-cell-depleted T cells, or PBMCs supplied cDNA or gDNA.

Per the study methods: Cell counts per sample came from amplifying reference gene primers. Data came from immunoSEQ multiplex PCR; TCRdb stores just in-frame clones and leaves some out. V and J calls and clone size follow that table, whereas D and trimming were derived from the DNA. The repertoire holds some 91,000 clones, with approximately 90% as singletons. This receptor was identified in a man in his 60s with acute or convalescent COVID-19. The sample consisted of peripheral blood.

The CDR3 DNA reads as TGTGCCAGCAGCTTAAGTCAGGGAAACAATGAGCAGTTCTTC. Translation gives CASSLSQGNNEQFF. The V gene is TRBV5-8, the J gene TRBJ2-1, with D maybe TRBD1 (5 bases). CDR1 SGHTS and CDR2 YDEGEE come from the germline V gene. This CDR3 is built from 14 residues. V was clipped by 2 bases and J by 5 bases, with 11 bases between them.